Presented here are 21 T cell receptor beta chains from one specimen sequenced in a study of blood T cell repertoires in COVID-19. Sequencing used immunoSEQ multiplex PCR; TCRdb keeps in-frame clones, though not all of them. The profile shows about 240,000 clones, 82% of them singletons. Sequenced material: peripheral blood. The receptors come from an older woman with active or convalescent COVID-19.

The chain uses TRBV4-1 and TRBJ2-5, with 10 bases fitting TRBD1. V lost 3 bases, J lost 5 bases, and 6 bases stayed unmatched. Germline CDR1 is MGHRA and CDR2 is YSYEKL. This CDR3 region has 15 residues. The CDR3 spells CASSQDGTGVETQYF. CDR3 in DNA: TGCGCCAGCAGCCAGGACGGGACAGGGGTCGAGACCCAGTACTTC.

The chain recombines TRBV3-1 (or the pseudogene TRBV3-2) with TRBJ1-3; the match to TRBD1 covers 9 bases. This CDR3 is 16 amino acids long. Trimming removed 4 bases from V and 4 bases from J; junction bases left unmatched: 8. Germline CDR1 LGHDT, CDR2 YNNKEL (reference sequence). The CDR3 nucleotides are TGTGCCAGCAGCCGGACACAGGGGGCGTTCGGAAACACCATATATTTT. The encoded protein is CASSRTQGAFGNTIYF.

The chain uses TRBV30 and TRBJ1-3; TRBD1 might be the D (5 bases). CDR1 GTSNPN and CDR2 SVGIG come from the germline V gene (reference sequence). Trimming took off 5 bases at V and 2 bases at J, with 10 bases between the two ends. The CDR3 spans 13 residues. CDR3 amino acids: CAWRGGAGNTIYF. CDR3 sequence (DNA): TGTGCCTGGCGTGGGGGAGCTGGAAACACCATATATTTT.

The sample holds a few counts of this clone. The chain joins TRBV25-1 to TRBJ1-4; no definite D call. Trimming removed 3 bases from V and 3 bases from J, with 11 bases in between. The germline gives CDR1 MGHDK, CDR2 SYGVNS. The CDR3 is 15 residues long. CDR3 DNA sequence: TGTGCCAGCAGTGACGATGGGGAGGCTAATGAAAAACTGTTTTTT. This gives the protein CASSDDGEANEKLFF.

The rearrangement joins TRBV9 to TRBJ2-2, with 11 bases lining up with TRBD1. The germline V gene encodes CDR1 SGDLS and CDR2 YYNGEE. This CDR3 spans 16 amino acids. J was trimmed by 5 bases and V by 3 bases; bases with no gene match: 6. CDR3 protein: CASSARDRGDTGELFF. In DNA form, the CDR3 reads TGTGCCAGCAGCGCCCGGGACAGGGGGGATACCGGGGAGCTGTTTTTT. The whole variable domain, filled in from reference TRBV9 and TRBJ2-2, reads DSGVTQTPKHLITATGQRVTLRCSPRSGDLSVYWYQQSLDQGLQFLIQYYNGEERAKGNILERFSAQQFPDLHSELNLSSLELGDSALYFCASSARDRGDTGELFFGEGSRLTVL.

This clone was counted a few times. The chain carries TRBV6-5 and TRBJ2-5, with D perhaps TRBD2 (5 bases). With 2 bases removed from V and 5 bases from J, the gap between germline ends came to 12 bases. This CDR3 contains 14 residues. Germline CDR1 reads MNHEY; CDR2 reads SVGAGI. CDR3 nucleotides: TGTGCCAGCAGTTACCTAGGTCAGCGGGAGACCCAGTACTTC. Translating gives CASSYLGQRETQYF.

This clone turned up a few times. V usage is TRBV7-2 and J usage is TRBJ1-1; 9 bases align to TRBD1. J gave up 10 bases and V 5 bases, and 5 bases lay outside the gene matches. CDR3 length: 12 amino acids. CDR1 and CDR2 from the germline V gene are SGHTA and FQGNSA. CDR3: CASSPRTGVAFF. The CDR3 nucleotides are TGTGCCAGCAGCCCAAGGACAGGGGTAGCTTTCTTT.

The chain is built from TRBV30 and TRBJ1-6; perhaps TRBD1 as D (6 bases). The CDR3 is 13 residues long. V lost 4 bases and J 7 bases, leaving 11 bases between the germline ends. Germline values: CDR1 GTSNPN, CDR2 SVGIG (reference sequence). The CDR3 DNA reads TGTGCCTGGATGCGGCAGGGGAATTCACCCCTCCACTTT. Translation: CAWMRQGNSPLHF.

As concerns this clone: The identical CDR3 is also encoded by other nucleotide sequences in the sample. V usage is TRBV19 and J usage is TRBJ2-2; the match to TRBD1 covers 8 bases. Trimming at V came to 6 bases and at J to 4 bases, leaving 4 bases not matched to a gene. Germline CDR1 is LNHDA and CDR2 is SQIVND (reference sequence). CDR3 size: 14 residues. The CDR3 is CASRGTGGTGELFF. The DNA of the CDR3 is TGTGCCAGTAGAGGGACAGGAGGCACCGGGGAGCTGTTTTTT.

A few counts support this clone. CDR3 region: CASSFLPLTTYGYTF. The CDR3 nucleotides are TGTGCCAGCAGTTTTCTACCCCTTACTACTTATGGCTACACCTTC. The chain carries TRBV27 and TRBJ1-2; D unresolved. Per germline, CDR1 MNHEY and CDR2 SMNVEV (reference sequence). V shed 3 bases and J shed 5 bases, with 16 bases lying between them. This CDR3 is 15 amino acids long.

The V and J genes are TRBV2 and TRBJ2-5, with D uncertain. The germline gives CDR1 SNHLY, CDR2 FYNNEI. There are 11 residues in the CDR3. The ends were cut back, 6 bases at V and 3 bases at J, with 5 bases in the middle. The CDR3 sequence: CASRIEETQYF. CDR3 bases: TGTGCCAGCAGAATCGAAGAGACCCAGTACTTC.

This chain joins TRBV6-5 and TRBJ1-5; possibly TRBD1 for D (5 bases). The CDR3 is 13 residues long. Germline V gene lookup returns CDR1 MNHEY and CDR2 SVGAGI. The germline V and J ends were trimmed by 6 bases and 9 bases, with 15 bases remaining between them. In nucleotides, the CDR3 is TGTGCCAGCAGCCTAGGCGGGGGGGGGCCCCAGCATTTT. Translation gives CASSLGGGGPQHF.

The chain combines TRBV7-9 with TRBJ2-3; 7 nucleotides agree with TRBD2. The CDR3 is 17 residues long. CDR1 is SEHNR and CDR2 is FQNEAQ in the germline V gene (reference sequence). J was trimmed by 1 base and V by 7 bases; bases with no gene match: 14. CDR3 DNA: TGTGCCAGCACCTCTTTTGGGCGGGGGTTGGGCACAGATACGCAGTATTTT. Its translation: CASTSFGRGLGTDTQYF. The complete variable domain, with remaining parts taken from reference TRBV7-9 and TRBJ2-3, reads DTGVSQNPRHKITKRGQNVTFRCDPISEHNRLYWYRQTLGQGPEFLTYFQNEAQLEKSRLLSDRFSAERPKGSFSTLEIQRTEQGDSAMYLCASTSFGRGLGTDTQYFGPGTRLTVL.

The chain is built from TRBV7-3 and TRBJ1-1; no definite D call. The CDR3 extends over 16 amino acids. The germline V gene has CDR1 SGHTA and CDR2 FQGTGA. The V end lost 2 bases, the J end lost 0 bases, and 13 bases lay between the germline ends. The CDR3 sequence: CASSLARVGMNTEAFF. Here the CDR3 DNA reads TGTGCCAGCAGCTTAGCTAGGGTCGGGATGAACACTGAAGCTTTCTTT. Looking up the rest from reference TRBV7-3 and TRBJ1-1 gives the full variable domain: GAGVSQTPSNKVTEKGKYVELRCDPISGHTALYWYRQSLGQGPEFLIYFQGTGAADDSGLPNDRFFAVRPEGSVSTLKIQRTERGDSAVYLCASSLARVGMNTEAFFGQGTRLTVV.

The chain carries TRBV29-1 and TRBJ1-1; 10 nucleotides match TRBD1. The CDR3 runs 12 residues. CDR1 is SQVTM and CDR2 is ANQGSEA in the germline V gene. J lost 8 bases, V lost 4 bases, and 4 bases had no gene match. In DNA, the CDR3 is TGCAGCGTTGGAAGACAGGGGGCCGAAGCTTTCTTT. Encoded protein: CSVGRQGAEAFF.

The V call is TRBV7-3, the J call TRBJ1-1; possible D gene TRBD1, 6 bases. This CDR3 region has 15 residues. Trimming took 0 bases from V and 0 from J, leaving 8 bases between them. Germline CDR1 is SGHTA and CDR2 is FQGTGA. CDR3 nucleotide sequence: TGTGCCAGCAGCTTAACGACAGGAGTGAACACTGAAGCTTTCTTT. It yields the protein CASSLTTGVNTEAFF.

The V call is TRBV3-1 (or the pseudogene TRBV3-2), the J call TRBJ2-7; TRBD2 is a possible D gene (7 bases). This CDR3 is 16 amino acids long. The germline V and J ends were trimmed by 0 bases and 1 base, with 13 bases remaining between them. Germline-derived CDR1 and CDR2 are LGHDT and YNNKEL (reference sequence). The CDR3 DNA reads TGTGCCAGCAGCCAAGAGAGGGGGGGTTGGTCCTACGAGCAGTACTTC. This codes for CASSQERGGWSYEQYF.

The rearrangement uses TRBV3-1 (or the pseudogene TRBV3-2) and TRBJ2-2, with TRBD1 matching 9 bases. CDR1 and CDR2 (germline): LGHDT, YNNKEL (reference sequence). Trimming cost V 1 base and J 1 base; bases outside gene matches: 10. This CDR3 is built from 19 residues. The DNA for the CDR3 is TGTGCCAGCAGCCAAGGATGGGGCACAGGGGGCCAGAACACCGGGGAGCTGTTTTTT. Translated: CASSQGWGTGGQNTGELFF.

This clone was found a few times. This chain joins TRBV6-5 and TRBJ1-6; 8 bases are shared with TRBD1. The CDR3 covers 14 residues. Germline CDR1 MNHEY, CDR2 SVGAGI. V dropped 6 bases and J dropped 7; count of bases not matched to a gene: 5. CDR3 DNA: TGTGCCAGCAGAAGACAGGGGTTAAATTCACCCCTCCACTTT. It specifies CASRRQGLNSPLHF.

This chain's CDR3 is CASSMGTLTSGTDTQYF. For the CDR3, the DNA is TGTGCCAGTAGTATGGGGACATTGACCTCTGGCACAGATACGCAGTATTTT. The rearrangement uses TRBV19 and TRBJ2-3; D is possibly TRBD1 (6 bases). V lost 3 bases and J 1 base, leaving 17 bases between the germline ends. The CDR3 length is 17 residues. CDR1 LNHDA and CDR2 SQIVND come from the germline V gene (reference sequence).

The chain combines TRBV6-5 with TRBJ1-5; D uncertain. V was cut by 2 bases and J by 4 bases, with 9 bases left in between. Germline V gives CDR1 MNHEY, CDR2 SVGAGI. This CDR3 spans 14 amino acids. CDR3 sequence (DNA): TGTGCCAGCAGTTACGATGGAGGGAATCAGCCCCAGCATTTT. It translates to CASSYDGGNQPQHF.